One and the same sample provided the 31 T cell receptor beta chains below, sequenced in a study of T cells after yellow fever vaccination. TCRdb reanalysed the 5' RACE reads using MiXCR and keeps one entry per CDR3 protein. Of 25,000 to 30,000 distinct CDR3 sequences listed, over 4.5% are singletons. Source: CD8+ T cells sorted from PBMCs, taken 10 days after the yellow fever booster vaccination. These receptors came from a man aged 25 to 40 who received the YFV17D yellow fever vaccine.

Worth noting for this clonotype: The junction departs from the called germline gene at one end, perhaps through a read error. The J gene is TRBJ1-2, the V gene TRBV19; D unclear. The CDR3 consists of 14 residues. Germline assignment: CDR1 LNHDA and CDR2 SQIVND (reference sequence). CDR3 loop: CVSSPSPANYGYTF. The CDR3 DNA is TGTGTCAGTAGCCCATCACCCGCTAACTATGGCTACACCTTC.

This clonotype has ten or more counts. The J gene is TRBJ2-7, the V gene TRBV7-8, with a weak D call TRBD2 (6 bases). V was shortened by 10 bases and J by 1 base, with 14 bases between the two germline ends. The CDR3 spans 13 residues. Per the germline V gene, CDR1 is SGHVS and CDR2 is FQNEAQ. CDR3 loop: CATKEGMSYEQYF. The DNA for the CDR3 is TGTGCCACCAAGGAGGGCATGTCCTACGAGCAGTACTTC.

Ten or more counts support this clonotype. The rearrangement links TRBV7-3 to TRBJ2-7, with 9 positions matching TRBD2. J lost 5 bases, V lost 1 base, and 9 bases had no gene match. Germline V gene lookup returns CDR1 SGHTA and CDR2 FQGTGA. CDR3 length: 16 amino acids. CDR3 amino acids: CASSLIAGARLDEQYF. The CDR3 DNA sequence: TGTGCCAGCAGCTTAATAGCGGGAGCTCGTTTGGACGAGCAGTACTTC.

The chain carries TRBV29-1 and TRBJ2-7; tentatively, D is TRBD1 (6 bases). The CDR3 consists of 12 residues. Looked up from germline, CDR1 is SQVTM and CDR2 is ANQGSEA. Trimming shortened V by 5 bases and J by 5 bases, and 13 bases separated the two germline ends. CDR3 protein: CSVRTGSHEQYF. The CDR3 coding sequence is TGCAGCGTTCGAACAGGGTCCCACGAGCAGTACTTC.

This clonotype occurred many times. V usage is TRBV7-6 and J usage is TRBJ2-7; D gene ambiguous. The V gene's germline CDR1 is SGHVS and CDR2 FNYEAQ. The CDR3 loop spans 15 amino acids. V lost 1 base and J 4 bases, leaving 14 bases between the germline ends. The DNA of the CDR3 is TGTGCCAGCAGCTTAGAAATACAAAGGACGTACGAGCAGTACTTC. It translates to CASSLEIQRTYEQYF.

This clonotype was observed many times. The V gene is TRBV7-2, the J gene TRBJ2-7; 7 bases line up with TRBD2. This CDR3 comprises 16 residues. The trim removed 2 bases at V and 4 bases at J, leaving 11 bases unmatched. Germline CDR1 reads SGHTA; CDR2 reads FQGNSA. For the CDR3, the DNA is TGTGCCAGCAGCTTACCTCTAGCGGTGGGCCCTTACGAGCAGTACTTC. Translated, it gives CASSLPLAVGPYEQYF. Full variable domain (missing parts from reference TRBV7-2 and TRBJ2-7): GAGVSQSPSNKVTEKGKDVELRCDPISGHTALYWYRQSLGQGLEFLIYFQGNSAPDKSGLPSDRFSAERTGGSVSTLTIQRTQQEDSAVYLCASSLPLAVGPYEQYFGPGTRLTVT.

This clonotype has ten or more counts. V and J are TRBV12-3 or TRBV12-4 and TRBJ1-1, with TRBD1 as a possible D gene (5 bases). The length of the CDR3 is 15 residues. V dropped 1 base and J dropped 2 bases, with 11 bases sitting between them. The CDR3 bases are TGTGCCAGCAGTTTAGTGTCAGGGCCAAACACTGAAGCTTTCTTT. This translates into CASSLVSGPNTEAFF.

This clonotype occurred many times. The gene calls are TRBV5-1 and TRBJ2-7; 8 bases match TRBD1. Per the germline V gene, CDR1 is SGHRS and CDR2 is YFSETQ. The length of the CDR3 is 13 residues. The V and J ends lost 1 base and 3 bases, in that order; junction bases with no gene match: 0. CDR3 sequence: CASSLTGGYEQYF. CDR3 coding DNA: TGCGCCAGCAGCTTGACAGGGGGCTACGAGCAGTACTTC.

This clonotype was observed at least ten times. The rearrangement joins TRBV9 to TRBJ2-3; D unclear. The CDR3 length is 15 residues. The germline V and J ends were trimmed by 3 bases and 6 bases, with 17 bases remaining between them. CDR1 is SGDLS, CDR2 YYNGEE, per germline. The CDR3 region has the DNA TGTGCCAGCAGCGCAATAGGGATAATAGCTGATACGCAGTATTTT. Protein: CASSAIGIIADTQYF.

This clonotype was seen repeatedly, ten times or more. The chain recombines TRBV25-1 with TRBJ2-1; 7 bases are a match to TRBD2. CDR1 MGHDK and CDR2 SYGVNS come from the germline V gene. The V gene end was trimmed by 1 base and the J gene end by 12 bases; junction bases not matched to a gene: 18. This CDR3 contains 17 residues. The CDR3 loop reads CASSESSTGSMAGVQFF. In DNA form, the CDR3 reads TGTGCCAGCAGTGAATCCTCCACTGGTAGCATGGCGGGAGTGCAGTTCTTC.

There are many counts of this clonotype. The rearrangement joins TRBV6-5 to TRBJ2-5; TRBD1 or TRBD2 may be the D gene (5 bases each). The length of the CDR3 is 15 residues. Trimming took 6 bases from V and 1 from J, leaving 15 bases between them. The germline gives CDR1 MNHEY, CDR2 SVGAGI. CDR3 region: CASSQGSGGQETQYF. CDR3 nucleotides: TGTGCCAGCAGCCAAGGCTCTGGGGGCCAAGAGACCCAGTACTTC.

This clonotype was observed many times. The chain is built from TRBV6-1 and TRBJ2-7; the D gene is possibly TRBD1 (5 bases). V lost 3 bases to trimming and J lost 6 bases, with 12 bases between them. CDR3 size: 13 residues. Germline CDR1 and CDR2: MNHNS and SASEGT. CDR3 bases: TGTGCCAGCAGTGAGGCGGACATCGGCGAGCAGTACTTC. Protein sequence: CASSEADIGEQYF.

This clonotype was recorded at least ten times. The chain's CDR3 is CATTGQGGNEQFF. The CDR3 nucleotides are TGTGCCACTACCGGACAGGGCGGCAATGAGCAGTTCTTC. This chain uses TRBV27 with TRBJ2-1, with TRBD1 matching 8 bases. Germline-derived CDR1 and CDR2 are MNHEY and SMNVEV (reference sequence). V shed 10 bases and J 6 bases; nucleotides not matched to a gene: 8. The CDR3 is 13 residues long.

About this clonotype itself: A much larger clone lies a single base off, so this may be a read error. The J gene is TRBJ1-2, the V gene TRBV7-9; D gene unclear. CDR1 and CDR2 (germline): SEHNR, FQNEAQ (reference sequence). Trimming removed 5 bases from V and 3 bases from J, with 10 bases in between. CDR3 length equals 13 residues. The DNA for the CDR3 is TGTGCCAGCAGCCAAAATCTATACTATGGCTACACCTTC. It codes for CASSQNLYYGYTF. The variable domain in full, with the rest retrieved from reference TRBV7-9 and TRBJ1-2, is DTGVSQNPRHKITKRGQNVTFRCDPISEHNRLYWYRQTLGQGPEFLTYFQNEAQLEKSRLLSDRFSAERPKGSFSTLEIQRTEQGDSAMYLCASSQNLYYGYTFGSGTRLTVV.

This clonotype has a count of ten or more. V gene TRBV19 combines with J gene TRBJ2-3; TRBD2 matches at 9 bases. V gave up 6 bases and J gave up 5 bases; unmatched junction bases: 9. The CDR3 is 15 amino acids. Per germline, CDR1 LNHDA and CDR2 SQIVND (reference sequence). In DNA, the CDR3 is TGTGCCAGTAGCCCGACTAGCGGTGGGGGAGATACGCAGTATTTT. It codes for CASSPTSGGGDTQYF.

This clonotype was counted ten times or more. The rearrangement uses TRBV4-3 and TRBJ2-7; a weak D match, TRBD2 (6 bases). The germline V and J ends were trimmed by 0 bases and 7 bases, with 10 bases remaining between them. CDR1 is LGHNA and CDR2 is YSLEER in the germline V gene. The CDR3 length is 13 residues. DNA of the CDR3: TGCGCCAGCAGCCAAGATTCGGGGGAGGAGCAGTACTTC. As protein: CASSQDSGEEQYF.

This clonotype was seen repeatedly, ten times or more. V is TRBV14 and J is TRBJ2-5; TRBD2 aligns across 7 bases. CDR1 is SGHDN, CDR2 FVKESK, per germline. The CDR3 is made up of 15 amino acids. The ends lost 0 bases at V and 5 bases at J; junction bases unmatched: 6. CDR3 sequence (DNA): TGTGCCAGCAGCCAAGATCGGGCGGGAGCGGAGACCCAGTACTTC. It translates to CASSQDRAGAETQYF.

Many counts were recorded for this clonotype. V gene TRBV6-5 combines with J gene TRBJ2-7; D uncertain. V was cut by 0 bases and J by 4 bases, with 16 bases left in between. The germline V gene has CDR1 MNHEY and CDR2 SVGAGI. The CDR3 spans 16 residues. The chain's CDR3 is CASSYSTGEFGYEQYF. Written as DNA, the CDR3 is TGTGCCAGCAGTTACTCGACTGGGGAATTCGGGTACGAGCAGTACTTC.

This clonotype was recorded many times. The gene calls are TRBV5-1 and TRBJ2-3; 7 bases map to TRBD2. This CDR3 comprises 14 residues. The germline CDR1 and CDR2 sequences are SGHRS and YFSETQ. With 2 bases clipped from V and 6 bases from J, the junction kept 6 bases outside the gene matches. This CDR3 reads CASSFSGDYDTQYF. In DNA, the CDR3 is TGCGCCAGCAGCTTCTCCGGGGACTACGATACGCAGTATTTT.

The table lists this clonotype with many counts. The genes are TRBV13 and TRBJ2-1; 9 bases fit TRBD2. The length of the CDR3 is 15 residues. Losses at the gene ends were 5 bases for V and 7 bases for J; bases not matched to a gene: 9. CDR1 is PRHDT and CDR2 is FYEKMQ in the germline V gene (reference sequence). CDR3 nucleotides: TGTGCCAGCAGCCCGATAGCGGGAGTCCGGAATGAGCAGTTCTTC. It encodes CASSPIAGVRNEQFF.

This clonotype was seen at least ten times. The chain has TRBV6-5 and TRBJ1-2; tentatively, D is TRBD1 (6 bases). The germline gives CDR1 MNHEY, CDR2 SVGAGI. The V gene lost 8 bases and the J gene lost 8 bases, with 12 bases spanning the gap. This CDR3 has 11 amino acids. The CDR3 coding sequence is TGTGCCAGCGGGCTACAGGGCGGCTACACCTTC. This gives the protein CASGLQGGYTF.

This clonotype was counted many times. V and J are TRBV2 and TRBJ2-7; 7 nucleotides align to TRBD1. Germline trimming cut 8 bases from V and 0 bases from J; bases unmatched to any gene: 7. Germline loops: CDR1 SNHLY, CDR2 FYNNEI. The CDR3 runs to 14 residues. The CDR3 region has the DNA TGTGCCAGCGCCAAGACAGGGAGCTCCTACGAGCAGTACTTC. This codes for CASAKTGSSYEQYF.

This clonotype came up many times. This chain links TRBV5-1 with TRBJ2-7; no clear D gene. V lost 0 bases and J 5 bases, leaving 6 bases between the germline ends. The germline CDR1 and CDR2 sequences are SGHRS and YFSETQ. This CDR3 has 12 residues. This CDR3 reads CASSLGFHEQYF. The CDR3 DNA follows: TGCGCCAGCAGCTTGGGATTCCACGAGCAGTACTTC. Supplemented by reference TRBV5-1 and TRBJ2-7, the full variable domain reads KAGVTQTPRYLIKTRGQQVTLSCSPISGHRSVSWYQQTPGQGLQFLFEYFSETQRNKGNFPGRFSGRQFSNSRSEMNVSTLELGDSALYLCASSLGFHEQYFGPGTRLTVT.

This clonotype was counted many times. The V gene is TRBV12-3 or TRBV12-4, the J gene TRBJ2-5; D is undetermined. This CDR3 has 11 residues. V gave up 6 bases and J gave up 2 bases, with 4 bases separating them. In nucleotides, the CDR3 is TGTGCCAGCAGACTACAAGAGACCCAGTACTTC. It specifies CASRLQETQYF.

This chain joins TRBV20-1 and TRBJ2-7, with TRBD1 identical over 7 bases. The CDR3 has 14 amino acids. V dropped 3 bases and J dropped 2; count of bases not matched to a gene: 7. Germline CDR1 DFQATT, CDR2 SNEGSKA (reference sequence). Here the CDR3 DNA reads TGCAGTGCTAGCCCCCAGCAGGGGGCCTACGAGCAGTACTTC. This sequence encodes CSASPQQGAYEQYF.

This clonotype has at least ten counts. This chain links TRBV11-2 with TRBJ2-5; D remains unclear. CDR1 and CDR2 from the germline V gene are SGHAT and FQNNGV. Trimming took 2 bases from V and 2 from J, leaving 6 bases between them. This CDR3 contains 13 residues. CDR3 sequence reads: CASSLHRQETQYF. CDR3 in DNA: TGTGCCAGCAGCTTACACAGACAAGAGACCCAGTACTTC.

This clonotype has ten or more counts. The chain has TRBV20-1 and TRBJ2-7; 10 bases match TRBD1. Germline assignment: CDR1 DFQATT and CDR2 SNEGSKA (reference sequence). V trimming: 3 bases; J trimming: 2 bases; junction bases outside the gene matches: 7. CDR3 length: 15 residues. The CDR3 loop is CSARDDRGPTYEQYF. The DNA of the CDR3 is TGCAGTGCTAGGGATGACAGGGGGCCAACCTACGAGCAGTACTTC.

Ten or more counts support this clonotype. The chain couples TRBV4-1 to TRBJ2-6; 9 bases align to TRBD1. There are 21 residues in the CDR3. J lost 4 bases, V lost 0 bases, and 16 bases had no gene match. Looked up from germline, CDR1 is MGHRA and CDR2 is YSYEKL. The CDR3 protein is CASSQETVRTGEISGANVLTF. The DNA of the CDR3 is TGCGCCAGCAGCCAAGAGACGGTTCGGACAGGGGAGATATCCGGGGCCAACGTCCTGACTTTC.

The V and J genes are TRBV7-2 and TRBJ2-3; TRBD2 matches 9 bases. Looked up from germline, CDR1 is SGHTA and CDR2 is FQGNSA. The CDR3 is 16 residues long. Germline trimming cut 4 bases from V and 4 bases from J; bases unmatched to any gene: 9. In DNA, the CDR3 is TGTGCCAGCAGCTCCCAGCGGGAGGTATTACCAGATACGCAGTATTTT. It codes for CASSSQREVLPDTQYF.

This clonotype has at least ten counts. This chain links TRBV6-2 or TRBV6-3 with TRBJ2-5; D call uncertain. Trimming removed 2 bases from V and 1 base from J, with 8 bases in between. CDR3 length equals 14 residues. CDR1 is MNHEY, CDR2 SVGEGT, per germline. Written as DNA, the CDR3 is TGTGCCAGCAGTTACAGCCGGGCCCAAGAGACCCAGTACTTC. Translating gives CASSYSRAQETQYF.

This clonotype occurred many times. The V and J genes are TRBV13 and TRBJ2-1; D is unclear. Trimming left V 8 bases short and J 4 bases short, with 6 bases between. The CDR3 consists of 11 residues. Germline V lookup: CDR1 PRHDT, CDR2 FYEKMQ (reference sequence). CDR3 sequence (DNA): TGTGCCAGCGAGAATTACAATGAGCAGTTCTTC. Its translation is CASENYNEQFF.